The T cell receptor (beta chain) described here comes from a study of cytomegalovirus exposure and HLA in healthy donors (dated by TCRdb to between 2016 and 2019). Background on the whole study: An earlier analysis of fewer than 750 of the donors reported 276 Gb of sequence data and some 110 million unique TCR beta sequences obtained from around 170 million T cells. An early release covering 550 to 700 HLA-typed donors comprised approximately 300 gigabases of sequencing data and approximately 80 million unique TCR sequences. Of the roughly 400 genotyped donors, over 70% fell in the genetic ancestry cluster associated with self-reported Caucasian donors. The study aimed to test whether cataloging public T cell receptors could reveal signatures of past pathogen exposure. The study used immunosequencing to profile the T cell repertoires of approximately 650 subjects and linked those repertoires to cytomegalovirus serostatus. Along with the roughly 670-subject first cohort, a separate validation cohort of over a hundred different subjects was used. To predict cytomegalovirus infection status, the study brought together high-throughput TCR immunosequencing, statistical association of individual TCRs with disease status, and machine learning. In a later analysis, previously published TCR beta repertoires from 550 to 750 donors were re-analyzed and high-resolution HLA genotyping was added so that TCR occurrence patterns could be studied. In the later analysis, no new phenotypic data were used to find candidate immune exposures; instead, reliance was placed on TCR beta sequences and their occurrence across donors. To decide whether each TCR beta V gene segment behaved as functional or pseudogenic, an earlier analysis of approximately 600 of the donors relied on high-throughput TCR beta sequencing. Donor age, sex, ethnicity and CMV serostatus were collected together with the repertoire data. Genome-wide SNP genotypes for about 55% of the roughly 670 donors were used in a later genetic analysis, which treated that subset as a discovery cohort. All discovery cohort repertoires had been generated using a single sequencing platform. HLA typing covered class I and class II loci at four-digit resolution. The number of donors typed differed by locus, with roughly 629-640 for A, B, C, DRB1 and DQB1, around 520 for DQA1, about 610 for DPA1, and approximately 470 for DPB1. About five DR-DQ haplotypes were treated as single units for association and clustering because of strong linkage in the cohort. On average, 235,054 unique TCR beta nucleotide sequences were sequenced per donor among a few hundred genotyped donors of the cohort, with roughly 18% of those sequences being non-productive.

The method was the immunoSEQ multiplex PCR assay. For the multiplex PCR, a mixture combining 60 forward primers for TCR Vbeta segments and 13 reverse primers for TCR Jbeta segments was used. Amplification of the CDR3 region of rearranged TCR beta genes was performed with a multiplex PCR assay on genomic DNA. The amplified TCR beta libraries were sequenced on the Illumina HiSeq System as 87-base-pair reads. The published analysis was carried out like this. Across the 600 to 700 repertoires, a later analysis counted 80 million or so unique TCR beta chains, some 11 million of which were shared by at least two donors. To remove PCR and sequencing errors, raw reads were error-corrected and collapsed into unique sequences using a nearest-neighbor algorithm that merged closely related sequences. To assign V, D and J gene segments, CDR3 sequences were aligned to IMGT reference sequences. For a sequence to be retained, a match of at least six nucleotides was required to both a V gene segment and a J gene segment. A rearrangement counted as productive if the CDR3 had no stop codons and remained in frame with V and J, and every other rearrangement counted as non-productive. Following IMGT convention, CDR3 was defined as the stretch from the second conserved V-encoded cysteine up to the conserved J-encoded phenylalanine. Sequences without an unambiguous match to a single V gene segment were excluded from the earlier analysis of a few hundred of the donors. An earlier analysis of a few hundred of the donors classified V segments as functional when productive rearrangements were above 56.7% and as segregating when the standard deviation between donors was above 5%. To diagnose cytomegalovirus status from the catalog of TCR beta chain sequences, a statistical classification framework was built. A later analysis assigned V and J genes by comparing TCR nucleotide sequences with IMGT/GENE-DB human TR gene sequences. Using the TCRdist pipeline, a later analysis assigned CDR3 sequences along with most-parsimonious VDJ recombination scenarios. A later analysis defined each TCR beta chain by its CDR3 amino acid sequence plus V-gene family, and excluded reads lacking a unique V-gene family. A later analysis removed 592 highly shared, low-generation-probability nucleotide sequences to deal with suspected cross-contamination and a sequencing artifact. A later analysis calculated a clonal expansion index for each public chain from normalized within-repertoire ranks of inferred template counts. In a later analysis, generation probabilities were computed using a VDJ recombination model fitted to out-of-frame rearrangements, and the results were checked against IGoR. Hypergeometric tests were used in a later analysis to score TCR-TCR, TCR-HLA and TCR-CMV co-occurrence, with a repertoire-size bias correction applied to the TCR pairs. In a later analysis, false discovery rates were estimated by permuting HLA or CMV assignments 20 times. In a later analysis, co-occurring TCRs were grouped with DBSCAN, and TCRdist sequence similarity was added when clustering was performed within HLA-allele-positive subsets. Co-occurrence clustering excluded repertoires with fewer than 30,000 or more than 120,000 public chains, plus five with anomalous nucleotide sharing. The clones in this table, taken by TCRdb from immuneACCESS, are in-frame only. Not every clone is retained; where verified, under half of the shortfall comes from an unresolved V gene, and the cause of the rest is unknown. The V and J calls and clone size are taken from that table; D and trimming were inferred from the DNA. The sample table holds 100,000 to 150,000 clones, of which approximately 71% were seen once. Over 2.5% of the sample is taken by the ten largest.

The paper as a whole reports these results and caveats: A later analysis found that TCR association rates varied across HLA loci, with DRB1 alleles showing the most associated TCRs and HLA-C alleles the fewest. The 87-base-pair reads could not distinguish some IMGT-functional V segments, including TRBV6-2 and TRBV6-3, so those segments were excluded. The authors suggested that the approach could potentially be generalized to other disease states and immunological phenotypes. In a later analysis, most CMV-associated TCR beta chains were found to appear HLA-restricted, with HLA associations seemingly driven largely by CMV exposure. Correlated functional status among segregating V segments might be attributable to linkage disequilibrium, but an unknown experimental factor could not be ruled out. A few of the identified cytomegalovirus-associated TCR beta chains were confirmed in vitro to be specific for cytomegalovirus antigens. When HLA alleles, especially DR and DQ, strongly co-occurred, TCR associations were difficult to assign to individual alleles. In an earlier analysis of some 640 of the donors, most TCR beta V segments were observed in productive rearrangements about 87% or about 30% of the time, broadly matching IMGT annotations. Sequencing depth was assumed to be roughly uniform across donors in the presence/absence analyses, though that assumption may not hold. The study listed approximately 160 TCR beta chains as associated with cytomegalovirus. In a later genetic analysis, a missense DCLRE1C variant was associated with V-gene and J-gene trimming of TCR beta chains, and the association was replicated in an independent cohort. The classifier was reported to diagnose cytomegalovirus status with high specificity and sensitivity in both the original cohort and the validation cohort. Only TCR beta chains were sequenced in this cohort, and the absence of alpha or paired-chain data limited detectable features. A further reported finding was that TCR beta sequences accurately predicted the HLA-A and HLA-B alleles for most subjects in the first cohort. Around 16 rarely observed V segments, including chromosome 9 orphons, were excluded from the earlier analysis of several hundred of the donors because counts were too low. A later analysis found that HLA-associated TCR beta chains were more clonally expanded and had lower generation probabilities than equally common non-associated chains. The only immune exposure information available for the cohort was CMV serostatus. A later analysis reported that several top co-occurrence clusters appeared linked to parvovirus B19, influenza, CMV and Epstein-Barr virus. Because some donors lacked HLA typing at each locus, the association tests relied only on the typed subset. While some public TCRs were present in many individuals, most TCR sequences turned up only very rarely across donors. At a false discovery rate of 0.05, a later analysis linked approximately 18,000 TCR beta sequences to specific HLA alleles. The sequencing pipeline was judged likely to have produced a cluster of highly shared sequence variants as a technical artifact. According to a later genetic analysis, donors in an Asian-associated ancestry cluster had fewer N-insertions in productive TCRs than the roughly 670-donor mean.

Relative to germline, V is 3 bases shorter and J is 6 bases shorter, with 12 bases between their ends. CDR1 and CDR2 were assigned from the germline V gene (reference sequence) as LNHDA and SQIVND. The CDR3 starts with the cysteine, ends with the phenylalanine, and has 13 residues. CDR3 DNA only is kept here, 39 bases in frame from base 1. The cohort was made up of 500 to 800 healthy bone marrow donors. At the time of sampling, every cohort member was nominally healthy, though immune exposures that went unrecorded were likely present. The donor was CMV seronegative and belonged to the group of 352 seronegative cohort members. A peripheral blood sample was collected from each donor, and TCR beta sequencing was performed on peripheral blood mononuclear cells. The Qiagen DNeasy Blood Extraction Kit was used to extract genomic DNA from the blood cell samples. A remark on this clone: The antigen it binds to is not known. No much larger clone is present one base from it, and per-base qualities are unavailable.

The receptor's source is a woman between 45 and 60 years old in good health and CMV-seronegative. The chain is made from TRBV19 and TRBJ2-7, and perhaps TRBD2 as D gene, on 5 matching bases. The sample was PBMCs. The CDR3 protein: CASSILSGLEQYF. The DNA sequence is as follows: TGTGCCAGTAGTATCTTAAGCGGCCTCGAGCAGTACTTC.